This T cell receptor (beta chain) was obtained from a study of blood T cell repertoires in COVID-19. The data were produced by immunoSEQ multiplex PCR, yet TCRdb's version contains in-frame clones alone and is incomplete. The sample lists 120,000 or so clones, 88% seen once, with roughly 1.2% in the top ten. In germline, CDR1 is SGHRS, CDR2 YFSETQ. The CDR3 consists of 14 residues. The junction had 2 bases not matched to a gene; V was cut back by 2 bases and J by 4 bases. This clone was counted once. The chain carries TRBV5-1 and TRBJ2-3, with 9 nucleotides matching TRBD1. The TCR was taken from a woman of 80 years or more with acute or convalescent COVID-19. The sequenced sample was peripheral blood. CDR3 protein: CASSFGQGPDTQYF. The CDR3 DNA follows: TGCGCCAGCAGCTTCGGACAGGGGCCAGATACGCAGTATTTT.